These T cell receptor beta chains were read from a single sample in a study of blood T cell repertoires in COVID-19. Produced via immunoSEQ multiplex PCR; TCRdb's table is partial and in-frame only. The sample consists of 150,000 to 200,000 clones, around 83% of them appearing once. The sequenced material came from PBMCs or T cells enriched from blood (not recorded which). These receptors all stem from a man aged 45-65 years who had recovered from COVID-19. CDR3s include the opening cysteine and the closing phenylalanine or tryptophan. D genes are given only for firm matches. Clone size is not always given. Where it is, it says once, few, many or a class for expanded clones.

TRBV4-2	TRBJ2-6	TRBD1	17	.	TGTGCCAGCAGCCAAGCTCAGGGGGCTGGTGGGGCCAACGTCCTGACTTTC	CASSQAQGAGGANVLTF
TRBV6-5	TRBJ2-7	.	12	.	TGTGCCAGCAGGGACTGGGCCCACGGGCAGTACTTC	CASRDWAHGQYF
TRBV19	TRBJ1-1	.	16	.	TGTGCCAGTAGTATAGTGCAGGGGCGTTTGAACACTGAAGCTTTCTTT	CASSIVQGRLNTEAFF
TRBV28	TRBJ1-1	.	12	.	TGTGCCAGCTCTCTACCCCAGGGTCTAGCTTTCTTT	CASSLPQGLAFF
TRBV18	TRBJ1-2	TRBD1	16	once	TGTGCCAGCTCACCACAAGGTGGGACAGGTTTTGGTGGCTACACCTTC	CASSPQGGTGFGGYTF
TRBV7-6	TRBJ2-6	.	15	.	TGTGCCAGCAGCCCGGTGCCCTCTGGGGCCAACGTCCTGACTTTC	CASSPVPSGANVLTF
TRBV5-1	TRBJ2-2	TRBD1	15	.	TGCGCCAGCAGCTCCGGGACAGGGGGCACCGGGGAGCTGTTTTTT	CASSSGTGGTGELFF
TRBV11-1	TRBJ1-6	TRBD1	16	.	TGTGCCAGCAGCTCTAACAGGGGTCTGGATAATTCACCCCTCCACTTT	CASSSNRGLDNSPLHF
TRBV6-1	TRBJ1-4	.	15	.	TGTGCCAGCAGTGAAGGGGCAGCAACTAATGAAAAACTGTTTTTT	CASSEGAATNEKLFF
TRBV7-9	TRBJ2-1	TRBD1	14	.	TGTGCCAGCAGCTTAAGCAGGGGGCTTAATGAGCAGTTCTTC	CASSLSRGLNEQFF
TRBV7-3	TRBJ1-2	.	13	.	TGTGCCAGCAGCTTAGATTACCGGACAGGCTACACCTTC	CASSLDYRTGYTF
TRBV19	TRBJ2-7	.	15	once	TGTGCCAGTAGTATCGAGGGACATACCTCGTACGAGCAGTACTTC	CASSIEGHTSYEQYF
TRBV27	TRBJ2-7	.	16	.	TGTGCCAGCACCCCCAAAAGGGGAAGTGGTTCCTACGAGCAGTACTTC	CASTPKRGSGSYEQYF
TRBV30	TRBJ2-7	.	12	.	TGTGCCTGGAGCCAGGGGTTTCACGAGCAGTACTTC	CAWSQGFHEQYF
TRBV3-1/TRBV3-2	TRBJ2-7	TRBD1	14	.	TGTGCCAGCAAACCAGGACAGGGGAACTACGAGCAGTACTTC	CASKPGQGNYEQYF
TRBV27	TRBJ2-7	.	13	.	TGTGCCAGCAGTAGGCAGGGGACCTACGAGCAGTACTTC	CASSRQGTYEQYF
TRBV7-8	TRBJ1-5	.	15	.	TGTGCCAGCAGCTTAGATTATCAGATCAATCAGCCCCAGCATTTT	CASSLDYQINQPQHF
TRBV2	TRBJ1-2	TRBD1	14	.	TGTGCCAGCAGTCTATCGGGACAGGGCCGGGGCTACACCTTC	CASSLSGQGRGYTF
TRBV9	TRBJ2-7	TRBD1	15	.	TGTGCCAGCAGCGTAGTGGAGACAGGGGGCTCCGAGCAGTACTTC	CASSVVETGGSEQYF
TRBV9	TRBJ1-1	.	16	.	TGTGCCAGCAGCGTAGCGGTTGGCGGAAGGGGCACTGAAGCTTTCTTT	CASSVAVGGRGTEAFF
TRBV19	TRBJ1-5	.	14	.	TGTGCCAGTAGTATAGGGCAGATCCGACAGCCCCAGCATTTT	CASSIGQIRQPQHF
TRBV3-1/TRBV3-2	TRBJ1-1	TRBD1	13	.	TGTGCCAGCAGCCGTCGGGACAGGTCTGAAGCTTTCTTT	CASSRRDRSEAFF
TRBV2	TRBJ1-4	TRBD1	15	.	TGTGCCAGCAGTACTCGGACAGGGGGCGCACGAAAACTGTTTTTT	CASSTRTGGARKLFF
TRBV11-3	TRBJ2-1	TRBD2	14	once	TGTGCCAGCAGCTTAGATAGGGCTAGCGGGGAGCAGTTCTTC	CASSLDRASGEQFF
TRBV7-3	TRBJ1-6	.	14	.	TGTGCCAGCAGCTTAGGACAGCAGAATTCACCCCTCCACTTT	CASSLGQQNSPLHF